The 20 T cell receptor beta chains below come from one sample, sequenced in a study of breast tumors, draining lymph nodes, adjacent tissues. TCRdb passed the multiplex PCR reads through MiXCR, listing each CDR3 protein once. The profile covers some 100,000 distinct CDR3 sequences, with about 20% appearing a single time and approximately 1.2% taken by the ten largest. Axillary draining lymph nodes of breast cancer patients supplied the node samples. Sequencing was carried out using axillary lymph node tissue. Every receptor here comes from a female donor with breast cancer. Some clones in this sample may be carry-over from other donors' samples.

This clonotype was recorded a few times. The V gene is TRBV18, the J gene TRBJ1-5; D remains unclear. The CDR3 runs to 14 residues. Germline V lookup: CDR1 KGHSH, CDR2 LQKENI. Between the trimmed V and J ends, which lost 2 bases and 9 bases, there was a span of 14 bases. The CDR3, as DNA: TGTGCCAGCTCACCAAACCCCACAACCCTGCCCCAGCATTTT. As protein: CASSPNPTTLPQHF.

The gene calls are TRBV28 and TRBJ2-3; no clear D gene. V was pared by 4 bases and J by 5 bases, with 4 bases between. Germline assignment: CDR1 MDHEN and CDR2 SYDVKM. The CDR3 covers 11 residues. CDR3 nucleotides: TGTGCCAGCAGTTCGGTAGATACGCAGTATTTT. Its translation: CASSSVDTQYF.

Many counts were recorded for this clonotype. This CDR3 is CASSSDREMTEQYF. The CDR3 DNA reads as TGTGCCAGCAGCTCGGACAGGGAAATGACCGAGCAGTACTTC. The chain couples TRBV11-2 to TRBJ2-7, with TRBD1 matching over 8 bases. V shed 4 bases, J shed 6 bases, and the junction held 8 bases outside the gene matches. Germline V gives CDR1 SGHAT, CDR2 FQNNGV. This CDR3 contains 14 residues.

This clonotype has at least ten counts. This chain links TRBV30 with TRBJ2-5; tentatively, D is TRBD2 (6 bases). Germline CDR1 reads GTSNPN; CDR2 reads SVGIG (reference sequence). This CDR3 is built from 12 residues. The germline V and J ends were trimmed by 5 bases and 4 bases, with 11 bases remaining between them. CDR3 sequence: CAWDGGGETQYF. The CDR3 bases are TGTGCCTGGGACGGGGGAGGAGAGACCCAGTACTTC.

The CDR3 region is CASSLQGVGTEAFF. CDR3 coding DNA: TGCGCCAGCAGCTTGCAGGGGGTGGGCACTGAAGCTTTCTTT. The V call is TRBV5-1, the J call TRBJ1-1; 7 nucleotides align to TRBD1. Germline trimming cut 1 base from V and 4 bases from J; bases unmatched to any gene: 4. The CDR3 has 14 amino acids. Looked up from germline, CDR1 is SGHRS and CDR2 is YFSETQ.

This clonotype was counted ten times or more. The V and J genes are TRBV4-2 and TRBJ2-2; no definite D call. Germline CDR1 LGHNA, CDR2 YNFKEQ. Trimming stripped 5 bases from V and 5 bases from J, with 3 bases between. The CDR3 covers 11 residues. The CDR3 spells CASSKTGELFF. CDR3 DNA sequence: TGTGCCAGCAGCAAAACCGGGGAGCTGTTTTTT.

The chain links TRBV9 to TRBJ2-1, with 9 bases aligning to TRBD2. Germline assignment: CDR1 SGDLS and CDR2 YYNGEE. The CDR3 consists of 15 residues. With V trimmed by 0 bases and J by 8 bases, 6 bases remained unmatched. The CDR3 nucleotides are TGTGCCAGCAGCGTAGGAGCTAGCGGGAACCATGAGCAGTTCTTC. This sequence encodes CASSVGASGNHEQFF.

This clonotype was observed many times. The gene calls are TRBV7-2 and TRBJ2-7, with 11 bases aligning to TRBD2. Germline lookup yields CDR1 SGHTA and CDR2 FQGNSA. CDR3 length: 13 amino acids. The junction had 4 bases not matched to a gene; V was cut back by 5 bases and J by 7 bases. In nucleotides, the CDR3 is TGTGCCAGCAGCGCCAGACTAGCGGGGGAGCAGTACTTC. This sequence encodes CASSARLAGEQYF.

This clonotype was recorded at least ten times. The chain links TRBV20-1 to TRBJ1-3, with D unresolved. This CDR3 is 14 amino acids long. The V end was cut by 3 bases, the J end by 1 base, with 10 bases between. Germline loops: CDR1 DFQATT, CDR2 SNEGSKA (reference sequence). The DNA of the CDR3 is TGCAGTGCTAGTGCTGAATTATCTGGAAACACCATATATTTT. Translating gives CSASAELSGNTIYF.

This rearrangement joins TRBV6-1 to TRBJ2-1; 11 nucleotides line up with TRBD2. CDR3 length: 14 amino acids. The V gene end was trimmed by 3 bases and the J gene end by 12 bases; junction bases not matched to a gene: 7. Germline V gene sequence: CDR1 MNHNS, CDR2 SASEGT. CDR3 DNA sequence: TGTGCCAGCAGTGAGGGGACTAGCGGCCCGGTGCAGTTCTTC. It specifies CASSEGTSGPVQFF.

This clonotype was detected many times. This chain connects TRBV5-6 to TRBJ2-1; D gene uncertain. Trimming cost V 0 bases and J 0 bases, with 7 bases left between them. Germline CDR1 is SGHDT and CDR2 is YYEEEE. The CDR3 is 15 residues long. CDR3 amino acids: CASSLVVRSYNEQFF. The CDR3 DNA follows: TGTGCCAGCAGCTTGGTGGTACGCTCCTACAATGAGCAGTTCTTC.

The table lists this clonotype with a count of one. A much larger clone sits a single nucleotide away, making a read error possible. This rearrangement joins TRBV4-2 to TRBJ2-2; D uncertain. CDR1 is LGHNA, CDR2 YNFKEQ, per germline. The V end was cut by 6 bases, the J end by 6 bases, with 20 bases between. The CDR3 is 16 amino acids. CDR3 protein: CASRREVGLNPGELFF. CDR3 DNA: TGTGCCAGCAGACGCGAGGTCGGTCTCAACCCCGGGGAGCTGTTTTTT.

This clonotype was recorded at least ten times. V is TRBV12-3 or TRBV12-4 and J is TRBJ2-7, with 9 bases fitting TRBD1. Trimming cost V 5 bases and J 7 bases; bases outside gene matches: 6. This CDR3 has 13 residues. For the CDR3, the DNA is TGTGCCAGCAGTCGGACAGGGGAAGGGGAGCAGTACTTC. This translates into CASSRTGEGEQYF.

This clonotype was seen ten or more times. The V call is TRBV20-1, the J call TRBJ2-3, with 9 bases identical to TRBD2. V was clipped by 0 bases and J by 2 bases; unmatched bases: 6. Looked up from germline, CDR1 is DFQATT and CDR2 is SNEGSKA (reference sequence). The CDR3 runs to 16 residues. The CDR3 protein is CSARDVIAGDTDTQYF. The DNA of the CDR3 is TGCAGTGCTAGAGATGTCATAGCGGGAGACACAGATACGCAGTATTTT.

This clonotype was observed at least ten times. The V call is TRBV20-1, the J call TRBJ1-3; D is perhaps TRBD1 (5 bases). The CDR3 extends over 15 amino acids. Trimming removed 0 bases from V and 4 bases from J, with 13 bases in between. CDR1 DFQATT and CDR2 SNEGSKA come from the germline V gene (reference sequence). The CDR3 is CSAREGGGAGNTIYF. In DNA form, the CDR3 reads TGCAGTGCTAGAGAGGGCGGTGGGGCGGGAAACACCATATATTTT.

Only a few counts were recorded for this clonotype. This chain connects TRBV3-1 to TRBJ1-4, with unresolved D. Trimming removed 0 bases at V and 5 bases at J, with 10 bases between. This CDR3 contains 15 residues. Germline assignment: CDR1 LGHDT and CDR2 YNNKEL (reference sequence). The CDR3 spells CASSQDVNGNEKLFF. Written as DNA, the CDR3 is TGTGCCAGCAGCCAAGATGTAAACGGCAATGAAAAACTGTTTTTT.

This chain uses TRBV28 with TRBJ2-3; possibly TRBD2 for D (6 bases). This CDR3 has 17 amino acids. Germline lookup yields CDR1 MDHEN and CDR2 SYDVKM. Trimming cost V 6 bases and J 2 bases, with 21 bases left between them. DNA of the CDR3: TGTGCCAGCAGGGTCGGGTCCTTGGCGGACTACACAGATACGCAGTATTTT. Amino acids: CASRVGSLADYTDTQYF.

This clonotype was counted many times. The rearrangement links TRBV7-2 to TRBJ1-3; possible D gene TRBD1, 5 bases. The germline V gene encodes CDR1 SGHTA and CDR2 FQGNSA. The V end was cut by 5 bases, the J end by 0 bases, with 14 bases between. The CDR3 totals 16 residues. The CDR3 nucleotides are TGTGCCAGCAGCCTCAACCAGGGACCCTCTGGAAACACCATATATTTT. Protein: CASSLNQGPSGNTIYF.

This clonotype was counted many times. This chain joins TRBV2 and TRBJ2-7; D ambiguous. Germline V gene lookup returns CDR1 SNHLY and CDR2 FYNNEI. CDR3 size: 13 residues. Trimming pared 10 bases from V and 0 bases from J, leaving 13 bases between. For the CDR3, the DNA is TGTGCCACCCAGCCGGTTCTCTCCTACGAGCAGTACTTC. Its protein product is CATQPVLSYEQYF.

This clonotype was observed at least ten times. V and J are TRBV2 and TRBJ2-7; the D is unclear. The CDR3 is 13 amino acids. V was pared by 10 bases and J by 0 bases, with 13 bases between. Looked up from germline, CDR1 is SNHLY and CDR2 is FYNNEI. For the CDR3, the DNA is TGTGCCACCAATGGACGCCGCTCCTACGAGCAGTACTTC. This sequence encodes CATNGRRSYEQYF.